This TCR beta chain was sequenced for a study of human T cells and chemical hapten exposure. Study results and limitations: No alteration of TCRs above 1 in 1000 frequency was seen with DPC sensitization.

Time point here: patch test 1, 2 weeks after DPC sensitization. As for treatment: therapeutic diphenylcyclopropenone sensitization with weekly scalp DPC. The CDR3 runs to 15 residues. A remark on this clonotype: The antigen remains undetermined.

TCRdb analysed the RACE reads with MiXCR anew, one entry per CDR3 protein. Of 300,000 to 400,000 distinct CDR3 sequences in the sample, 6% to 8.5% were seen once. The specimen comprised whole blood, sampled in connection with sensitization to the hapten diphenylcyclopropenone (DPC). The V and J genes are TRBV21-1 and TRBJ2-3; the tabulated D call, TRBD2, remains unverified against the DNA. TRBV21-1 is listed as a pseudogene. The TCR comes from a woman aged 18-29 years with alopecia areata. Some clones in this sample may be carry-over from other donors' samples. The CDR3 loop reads CASSKWGLVTDTQYF. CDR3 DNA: TGTGCCAGCAGCAAGTGGGGACTCGTCACAGATACGCAGTATTTT.